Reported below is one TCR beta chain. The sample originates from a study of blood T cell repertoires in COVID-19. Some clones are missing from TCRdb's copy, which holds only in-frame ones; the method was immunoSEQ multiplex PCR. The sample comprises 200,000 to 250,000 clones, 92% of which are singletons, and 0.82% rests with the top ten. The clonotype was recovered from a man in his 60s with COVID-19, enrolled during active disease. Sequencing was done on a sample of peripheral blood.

CDR3 DNA sequence: TGTGCCAGCAGCTTAGAGGTCTACGTAGGGGGCCCCGGGGAGCTGTTTTTT. It specifies CASSLEVYVGGPGELFF. The genes are TRBV11-3 and TRBJ2-2; 7 bases agree with TRBD1. Looked up from germline, CDR1 is SGHNT and CDR2 is YENEEA. V lost 0 bases to trimming and J lost 6 bases; unmatched junction nucleotides: 10. The CDR3 contains 17 residues. The variable domain in full, with the rest retrieved from reference TRBV11-3 and TRBJ2-2, is EAGVVQSPRYKIIEKKQPVAFWCNPISGHNTLYWYLQNLGQGPELLIRYENEEAVDDSQLPKDRFSAERLKGVDSTLKIQPAELGDSAVYLCASSLEVYVGGPGELFFGEGSRLTVL.